This T cell receptor (beta chain) was documented in a study of T cells after posttransplantation cyclophosphamide. V was clipped by 5 bases and J by 4 bases, with 14 bases between them. The CDR3 runs to 14 residues. Germline CDR1 reads SEHNR; CDR2 reads FQNEAQ (reference sequence). A note on this clone: The antigen is not known.

Repertoires were generated with immunoSEQ multiplex PCR, while TCRdb's copy carries only in-frame clones and drops some. The sample contains around 21,000 clones, about nine tenths of which appear only once. Findings and limits, study-wide: TRB overlap between skin or GI tissue T cells and blood was limited.

Cyclophosphamide on days +3 and +4 followed busulfan-fludarabine conditioning and a marrow graft. The source is a female patient in her forties or fifties who received an allogeneic stem cell transplant from a related donor, was CMV-positive, and had no GVHD. Some T cells may originate from the graft donor. The chain uses TRBV7-9 and TRBJ2-5, with a weak D call TRBD2 (5 bases). Sequenced material: PBMCs, taken after allogeneic stem cell transplant with posttransplant cyclophosphamide. The CDR3 region has the DNA TGTGCCAGCAGCCCTCTCGTCGGGGTAGAGACCCAGTACTTC. Translation gives CASSPLVGVETQYF.